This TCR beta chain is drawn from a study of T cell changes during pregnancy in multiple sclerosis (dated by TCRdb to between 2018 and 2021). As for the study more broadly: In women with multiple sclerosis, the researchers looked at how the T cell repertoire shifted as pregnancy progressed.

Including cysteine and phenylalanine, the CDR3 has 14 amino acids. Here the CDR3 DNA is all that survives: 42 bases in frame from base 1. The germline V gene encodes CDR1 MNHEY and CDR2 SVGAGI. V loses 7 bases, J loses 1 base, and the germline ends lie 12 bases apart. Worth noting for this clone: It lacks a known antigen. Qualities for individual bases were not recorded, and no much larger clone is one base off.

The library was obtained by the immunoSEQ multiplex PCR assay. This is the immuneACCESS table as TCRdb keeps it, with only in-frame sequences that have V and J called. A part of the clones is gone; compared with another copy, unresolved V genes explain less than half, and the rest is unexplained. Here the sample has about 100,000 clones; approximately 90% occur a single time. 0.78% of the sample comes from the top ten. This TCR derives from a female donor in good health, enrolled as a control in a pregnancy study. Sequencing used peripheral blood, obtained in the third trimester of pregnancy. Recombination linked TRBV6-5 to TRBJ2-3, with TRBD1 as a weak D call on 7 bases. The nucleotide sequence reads TGTGCCAGCAATATCAGGGGGGGCACAGATACGCAGTATTTT. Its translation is CASNIRGGTDTQYF.